A single sample is the source of the 22 T cell receptor beta chains below, sequenced in a study of T cell responses to AZD1222 COVID-19 vaccine. Libraries were prepared by immunoSEQ multiplex PCR; TCRdb keeps only in-frame clonotypes and omits some of them. The sample lists tens of thousands of clones; over 80% were seen once. The sample was peripheral blood, taken on day 0 of MenACWY control vaccination. The source is an adult in good health.

V and J are TRBV4-2 and TRBJ2-3, with 9 bases that match TRBD2. Looked up from germline, CDR1 is LGHNA and CDR2 is YNFKEQ. CDR3 length: 17 amino acids. Losses at the gene ends were 0 bases for V and 4 bases for J; bases not matched to a gene: 8. The CDR3 protein is CASSQERRLAVSDTQYF. The CDR3 nucleotides are TGTGCCAGCAGCCAAGAACGCAGACTAGCGGTCTCAGATACGCAGTATTTT.

J is TRBJ1-1 and V is TRBV11-2; D unclear. The germline V and J ends were trimmed by 3 bases and 1 base, with 6 bases remaining between them. Germline V CDR1 and CDR2: SGHAT, FQNNGV. The CDR3 totals 13 residues. CDR3 residues: CASSFQENTEAFF. CDR3 bases: TGTGCCAGCAGCTTTCAGGAGAACACTGAAGCTTTCTTT. Full variable domain (missing parts from reference TRBV11-2 and TRBJ1-1): EAGVAQSPRYKIIEKRQSVAFWCNPISGHATLYWYQQILGQGPKLLIQFQNNGVVDDSQLPKDRFSAERLKGVDSTLKIQPAKLEDSAVYLCASSFQENTEAFFGQGTRLTVV.

This chain links TRBV4-2 with TRBJ2-7, with 10 bases fitting TRBD2. Germline V gene lookup returns CDR1 LGHNA and CDR2 YNFKEQ. This CDR3 is 16 amino acids long. V lost 1 base to trimming and J lost 3 bases; unmatched junction nucleotides: 6. The CDR3 region has the DNA TGTGCCAGCAGCCAAGCTTTAGCTAGCGGGAGCTACGAGCAGTACTTC. It codes for CASSQALASGSYEQYF.

The CDR3 loop reads CASSLKGLFTGELFF. The CDR3 DNA sequence: TGTGCCAGCAGCTTGAAGGGACTGTTCACCGGGGAGCTGTTTTTT. This chain links TRBV5-4 with TRBJ2-2; tentative D call: TRBD2 (6 bases). This CDR3 is 15 amino acids long. Trimming left V 1 base short and J 4 bases short, with 11 bases between. Germline CDR1 is SGHNT and CDR2 is YYREEE (reference sequence).

This CDR3 reads CASRRTATNTGELFF. In nucleotides, the CDR3 is TGTGCCAGCAGGAGGACAGCTACGAACACCGGGGAGCTGTTTTTT. The chain carries TRBV28 and TRBJ2-2; a weak D match, TRBD1 (6 bases). The CDR3 spans 15 residues. The germline V gene encodes CDR1 MDHEN and CDR2 SYDVKM. Trimming removed 6 bases from V and 0 bases from J, with 11 bases in between.

The rearrangement joins TRBV6-5 to TRBJ2-2, with TRBD2 matching 9 bases. The germline CDR1 and CDR2 sequences are MNHEY and SVGAGI. With 10 bases clipped from V and 2 bases from J, the junction kept 8 bases outside the gene matches. This CDR3 has 15 residues. The CDR3 loop reads CATTGLADNTGELFF. CDR3 sequence (DNA): TGTGCCACCACGGGACTAGCAGACAACACCGGGGAGCTGTTTTTT.

The CDR3 DNA sequence: TGTGCTAGTGGTTTGGTACCGGAGCGGAACAATGAGCAGTTCTTC. Its protein product is CASGLVPERNNEQFF. V is TRBV12-5 and J is TRBJ2-1; D perhaps matches TRBD2 (5 bases). Deletions cut 0 bases from V and 5 bases from J, with 11 bases between. Germline CDR1 and CDR2: LGHNT and FRNRAP. This CDR3 region has 15 residues.

In nucleotides, the CDR3 is TGTGCCAGTACCAGGGGGGCGCACGGAAACACCATATATTTT. Its protein is CASTRGAHGNTIYF. V gene TRBV7-2 combines with J gene TRBJ1-3, with TRBD1 matching 7 bases. CDR1 SGHTA and CDR2 FQGNSA come from the germline V gene. J gave up 4 bases and V 9 bases, and 9 bases lay outside the gene matches. The CDR3 has 14 amino acids. Full variable domain (rest looked up from reference TRBV7-2 and TRBJ1-3): GAGVSQSPSNKVTEKGKDVELRCDPISGHTALYWYRQSLGQGLEFLIYFQGNSAPDKSGLPSDRFSAERTGGSVSTLTIQRTQQEDSAVYLCASTRGAHGNTIYFGEGSWLTVV.

The V gene is TRBV29-1, the J gene TRBJ2-7; no clear D gene. The CDR3 runs to 11 residues. V was pared by 2 bases and J by 5 bases, with 7 bases between. Germline CDR1 reads SQVTM; CDR2 reads ANQGSEA. The CDR3 DNA is TGCAGCGTTGAACTTAGAGACGAGCAGTACTTC. Translating gives CSVELRDEQYF.

The chain couples TRBV28 to TRBJ1-6; possible D gene TRBD1, 5 bases. The germline CDR1 and CDR2 sequences are MDHEN and SYDVKM. The V gene lost 3 bases and the J gene lost 5 bases, with 8 bases spanning the gap. The CDR3 spans 14 residues. The CDR3 DNA reads as TGTGCCAGCAGTTTGGACACTAATAATTCACCCCTCCACTTT. Protein product: CASSLDTNNSPLHF.

The chain employs TRBV5-1 and TRBJ1-3; no clear D. V lost 0 bases to trimming and J lost 2 bases, with 6 bases between them. CDR3 length: 14 residues. Germline values: CDR1 SGHRS, CDR2 YFSETQ. The CDR3 reads CASSLAEAGNTIYF. DNA of the CDR3: TGCGCCAGCAGCTTGGCCGAGGCTGGAAACACCATATATTTT.

This clone appeared once. The rearrangement joins TRBV4-1 to TRBJ2-7; 7 bases fit TRBD1. V trimming: 1 base; J trimming: 3 bases; junction bases outside the gene matches: 6. Germline-derived CDR1 and CDR2 are MGHRA and YSYEKL. The CDR3 has 15 amino acids. CDR3: CASSQGQGMGYEQYF. The CDR3 nucleotides read TGCGCCAGCAGCCAAGGACAGGGAATGGGCTACGAGCAGTACTTC.

This chain links TRBV19 with TRBJ2-7; tentative D call: TRBD2 (5 bases). CDR1 and CDR2 from the germline V gene are LNHDA and SQIVND (reference sequence). This CDR3 is built from 14 residues. Trimming cost V 4 bases and J 7 bases, with 17 bases left between them. The CDR3 DNA reads TGTGCCAGTAGTACCATGGGGAATTCGGGGGAGCAGTACTTC. Its translation: CASSTMGNSGEQYF. The variable domain in full, completed from reference TRBV19 and TRBJ2-7, reads DGGITQSPKYLFRKEGQNVTLSCEQNLNHDAMYWYRQDPGQGLRLIYYSQIVNDFQKGDIAEGYSVSREKKESFPLTVTSAQKNPTAFYLCASSTMGNSGEQYFGPGTRLTVT.

Here the CDR3 reads CASSPRRESLTDTQYF. The CDR3 DNA sequence: TGTGCCAGCAGCCCACGTCGAGAATCCCTCACAGATACGCAGTATTTT. The V gene is TRBV4-2, the J gene TRBJ2-3, with D unclear. The CDR3 runs 16 residues. Germline CDR1 LGHNA, CDR2 YNFKEQ. V lost 4 bases and J lost 2, with 16 bases in between.

Written as DNA, the CDR3 is TGTGCCAGCAGTTTTTCGGGACAGGAGCGTGCAACTAATGAAAAACTGTTTTTT. Translation gives CASSFSGQERATNEKLFF. The chain carries TRBV27 and TRBJ1-4; the match to TRBD1 covers 8 bases. The CDR3 spans 18 residues. V lost 3 bases, J lost 0 bases, and 9 bases stayed unmatched. Per the germline V gene, CDR1 is MNHEY and CDR2 is SMNVEV (reference sequence).

The chain couples TRBV28 to TRBJ2-3, with TRBD2 matching 9 bases. This CDR3 region has 15 residues. The germline gives CDR1 MDHEN, CDR2 SYDVKM. J was trimmed by 8 bases and V by 8 bases; bases with no gene match: 14. CDR3 in DNA: TGTGCCAGCGTCCCTCGAGCGGGAGGTTTGGGTACGCAGTATTTT. This translates into CASVPRAGGLGTQYF.

V usage is TRBV19 and J usage is TRBJ2-3; TRBD2 might be the D (5 bases). Germline V gives CDR1 LNHDA, CDR2 SQIVND (reference sequence). This CDR3 contains 14 residues. Trimming took 6 bases from V and 4 from J, leaving 14 bases between them. CDR3 DNA: TGTGCCAGTAGGGTCTCTAGCAAGGCAGATACGCAGTATTTT. Protein product: CASRVSSKADTQYF.

This clone has only a few counts. The chain combines TRBV7-6 with TRBJ2-2; 12 nucleotides agree with TRBD2. The CDR3 spans 17 residues. With V trimmed by 5 bases and J by 1 base, 5 bases remained unmatched. Germline lookup yields CDR1 SGHVS and CDR2 FNYEAQ. CDR3 loop: CASSLLAGGGNTGELFF. CDR3 DNA sequence: TGTGCCAGCAGCCTCCTAGCGGGAGGGGGGAACACCGGGGAGCTGTTTTTT.

V and J are TRBV9 and TRBJ2-1; D unresolved. Trimming cost V 0 bases and J 2 bases, with 6 bases left between them. CDR1 is SGDLS and CDR2 is YYNGEE in the germline V gene. CDR3 length: 14 residues. The CDR3 DNA reads TGTGCCAGCAGCGTAGAACTTACCTACAATGAGCAGTTCTTC. This encodes CASSVELTYNEQFF.

This chain connects TRBV3-1 (or the pseudogene TRBV3-2) to TRBJ1-1; 8 bases agree with TRBD1. Trimming at V came to 6 bases and at J to 5 bases, leaving 5 bases not matched to a gene. Germline assignment: CDR1 LGHDT and CDR2 YNNKEL (reference sequence). The CDR3 totals 13 residues. CDR3 DNA: TGTGCCAGCAGACCAGGGGGCCGAACTGAAGCTTTCTTT. Its translation is CASRPGGRTEAFF.

This chain links TRBV6-5 with TRBJ1-1, with D uncertain. The CDR3 covers 15 residues. V lost 8 bases to trimming and J lost 5 bases, with 21 bases between them. Germline V CDR1 and CDR2: MNHEY, SVGAGI. The CDR3, as DNA: TGTGCCAGCGAAGGTTCGGGCCCCAGGATAACTGAAGCTTTCTTT. Amino acids: CASEGSGPRITEAFF.

V is TRBV3-1 (or the pseudogene TRBV3-2) and J is TRBJ1-1, with no clear D. CDR3 size: 12 residues. V was shortened by 8 bases and J by 3 bases, with 10 bases between the two germline ends. Germline V gives CDR1 LGHDT, CDR2 YNNKEL (reference sequence). As DNA, the CDR3 is TGTGCCAGCGTCGGGGATCACACTGAAGCTTTCTTT. Protein sequence: CASVGDHTEAFF.